This record concerns one T cell receptor (beta chain) sequence. This clonotype has at least ten counts. Its specific antigen is unknown. Base qualities are not recorded, but no much larger clone differs from it by a single base. Taken from the germline V gene, the CDR1 and CDR2 loops are SQVTM and ANQGSEA. Inclusive of the bounding cysteine and phenylalanine, the CDR3 is 13 residues long. The entry retains the CDR3 DNA only, 39 bases that are in frame from base 1. V and J are truncated by 1 base and 2 bases respectively, leaving an intervening sequence of 5 bases. TCR alpha and beta CDR3 regions were amplified with the iRepertoire nested amplicon-rescue multiplex PCR (arm-PCR) platform from RNA. For one-step reverse transcription and amplification, roughly 85-400 ng of tissue mRNA or PBMC total RNA was used as input. Following bead purification, Illumina adapters were added through a secondary multiplex PCR, and the libraries were then gel-purified between 200 and 400 bp. Demultiplexing relied on internal 6-nucleotide barcodes carried by the libraries. Sequencing of libraries was performed on an Illumina MiSeq with 2x220 or 2x250 nucleotide paired-end reads. Per the original workflow: Paired reads were merged using FLASH 1.2.11 and were aligned to the GRCh37 human genome using BWA-MEM, after which TRA and TRB reads were extracted. An IMGT-derived reference of cassette sequences and CDR3 motifs, with pseudogenes included, was used for V and J assignment. Reads were translated in three frames, and productive CDR3s were defined as those with a C...FGXG motif and no stop codons. A clonotype was defined as a unique combination of a V-J cassette pair and a CDR3 amino acid sequence. Reads were filtered by Hamming distance, thresholded by each sample's sequence error rate in mapped regions. TCRdb reprocessed the public reads (quality trimming at Q25 with fastp, clone calling with MiXCR) and kept in-frame beta chains. A single entry per CDR3 protein holds the most common genes and DNA from its merged rows. V and J calls and clone size were set by TCRdb, not the authors. The sample records some 90,000 distinct CDR3 sequences, approximately 40% of which are singletons. About two fifths of the sample goes to the ten largest clones.

The data stem from a study of glioma-infiltrating T cells (TCRdb year 2016). About the full investigation: The study sequenced TCR alpha- and beta-chain repertoires from glioma tissue, from non-neoplastic brain tissue and from matched peripheral blood mononuclear cells. The paired cohort comprised three low-grade glioma patients, under 10 primary glioblastoma patients and three non-glioma patients contributing non-neoplastic brain tissue. To gauge divergence between tissue and blood T-cell populations, every tissue-infiltrating repertoire was compared against the peripheral blood repertoire from the same patient.

What the study reported, not specific to this receptor: Group comparisons were based on small numbers of patients: three non-neoplastic, three low-grade glioma and about 8 glioblastoma patients. VJ-independent divergence between tissue and blood was below expectation in non-neoplastic patients but above expectation in all gliomas, especially low-grade gliomas. Very few CDR3 sequences were found to be shared between tissue and blood, and this scarcity was attributed to high CDR3 diversity and limited sampling.

This clonotype was sampled from a human donor with low-grade glioma or glioblastoma, undergoing nonglioma brain surgery, or in good health (not recorded which). What was sequenced was glioma tissue, nonneoplastic brain tissue, or PBMCs (not recorded which). The chain links TRBV29-1 with TRBJ2-2; too little of a D gene remains to name it. The DNA sequence reads TGCAGCGTTGAAGGTCCTAACACCGGGGAGCTGTTTTTT. Its protein product is CSVEGPNTGELFF.